Presented here are 2 T cell receptor beta chains from one specimen sequenced in a study of preoperative IRX-2 immunotherapy in early breast cancer. Sequencing used immunoSEQ multiplex PCR; TCRdb keeps in-frame clones, though not all of them. This sample has some 35,000 clones, with 75% to 85% found just once. Treatment in this sample: preoperative locoregional IRX-2 cytokine immunotherapy. The sequencing used lymph node tissue, collected after IRX-2 immunotherapy. Receptor source: a human donor with breast cancer.

The V and J genes are TRBV7-6 and TRBJ2-1; no reliable D call. V dropped 0 bases and J dropped 0 bases, with 3 bases sitting between them. The CDR3 has 14 residues. CDR1 SGHVS and CDR2 FNYEAQ come from the germline V gene. CDR3: CASSLAGSYNEQFF. CDR3 bases: TGTGCCAGCAGCTTAGCGGGCTCCTACAATGAGCAGTTCTTC.

This sequence joins TRBV11-3 and TRBJ1-4; D call uncertain. V shed 0 bases and J shed 4 bases, with 6 bases lying between them. Germline CDR1 is SGHNT and CDR2 is YENEEA. The CDR3 is made up of 14 amino acids. The CDR3 spells CASSLDGNNEKLFF. In DNA, the CDR3 is TGTGCCAGCAGCTTAGATGGAAATAATGAAAAACTGTTTTTT.